These 7 T cell receptor beta chains share one sample of origin, sequenced in a study of early T cells in non-severe SARS-CoV-2 infection. Using its own MiXCR run on the 5' RACE reads, TCRdb lists one record per CDR3 protein. The table has some 61,000 distinct CDR3 sequences, under 9% seen once. Sequencing was performed on whole blood, taken at baseline. Receptor source: an adult who was a healthcare worker with PCR-confirmed SARS-CoV-2 infection or an uninfected control (not recorded which).

This clonotype was observed a handful of times. This chain links TRBV19 with TRBJ2-7; TRBD2 is a possible D gene (6 bases). The CDR3 is 15 residues long. Trimming shortened V by 6 bases and J by 5 bases, and 20 bases separated the two germline ends. Germline V CDR1 and CDR2: LNHDA, SQIVND (reference sequence). The chain's CDR3 is CASSGSTQGVHEQYF. CDR3 sequence (DNA): TGTGCCAGTAGCGGGAGCACCCAGGGCGTCCACGAGCAGTACTTC.

This clonotype was seen a few times. The V gene is TRBV11-2, the J gene TRBJ2-7; D not resolved. Trimming cost V 1 base and J 3 bases, with 7 bases left between them. Germline assignment: CDR1 SGHAT and CDR2 FQNNGV. The CDR3 spans 13 residues. The CDR3 nucleotides read TGTGCCAGCAGCTTAGGGACCTACTACGAGCAGTACTTC. This gives the protein CASSLGTYYEQYF. The full variable domain, with the rest looked up from reference TRBV11-2 and TRBJ2-7, is EAGVAQSPRYKIIEKRQSVAFWCNPISGHATLYWYQQILGQGPKLLIQFQNNGVVDDSQLPKDRFSAERLKGVDSTLKIQPAKLEDSAVYLCASSLGTYYEQYFGPGTRLTVT.

This chain connects TRBV20-1 to TRBJ2-7; maybe TRBD1 (6 bases). Deletions cut 3 bases from V and 5 bases from J, with 11 bases between. Germline V gene sequence: CDR1 DFQATT, CDR2 SNEGSKA (reference sequence). This CDR3 is 12 amino acids long. In nucleotides, the CDR3 is TGCAGTGCTAGTCCTCAGGGGAACGAGCAGTACTTC. Its protein is CSASPQGNEQYF.

The V and J genes are TRBV20-1 and TRBJ2-7; D not resolved. Germline-derived CDR1 and CDR2 are DFQATT and SNEGSKA (reference sequence). The length of the CDR3 is 14 residues. Trimming shortened V by 4 bases and J by 2 bases, and 15 bases separated the two germline ends. CDR3 nucleotide sequence: TGCAGTGCTATCGGCCGGATAAACGCCTACGAGCAGTACTTC. Its translation: CSAIGRINAYEQYF.

The chain carries TRBV7-3 and TRBJ2-7; no clear D. Germline CDR1 is SGHTA and CDR2 is FQGTGA. With 6 bases removed from V and 1 base from J, the gap between germline ends came to 16 bases. The CDR3 covers 15 residues. DNA of the CDR3: TGTGCCAGCAGTCCGAATCCGCTGGGATCCTACGAGCAGTACTTC. Translation: CASSPNPLGSYEQYF.

The rearrangement joins TRBV6-6 to TRBJ2-1; TRBD2 agrees at 14 bases. CDR3 length: 17 amino acids. V lost 5 bases, J lost 5 bases, and 8 bases stayed unmatched. Germline loops: CDR1 MNHNY, CDR2 SVGAGI (reference sequence). The CDR3 DNA is TGTGCCAGCAGTCGCGGGACTAGCGGGAGCCGAAACAATGAGCAGTTCTTC. Residues: CASSRGTSGSRNNEQFF.

This clonotype was detected a few times. The CDR3 here is CASSESLQPNSPLHF. CDR3 in DNA: TGCGCCAGCAGTGAGTCCTTACAGCCTAATTCACCCCTCCACTTT. This sequence joins TRBV10-1 and TRBJ1-6; D gene unclear. Germline values: CDR1 WNHNN, CDR2 SYGVQD (reference sequence). V lost 0 bases to trimming and J lost 6 bases, with 9 bases between them. This CDR3 contains 15 residues.